This entry lists 30 T cell receptor beta chains sequenced from one sample in a study of beta chain features in type 1 diabetes. Reverse transcribing all isolated RNA meant expressed TCRB transcripts were sequenced. Method: immunoSEQ multiplex PCR; TCRdb's copy keeps in-frame clones and lacks some. The repertoire has around 160,000 clones, roughly 50% of them found once; the top ten carry 0.42%. Sequences were obtained from Tregs from blood. Every receptor here comes from a man aged 18-30 years in good health.

This chain joins TRBV6-1 and TRBJ1-5, with D hard to call. The CDR3 contains 17 residues. V lost 3 bases and J 0 bases, leaving 15 bases between the germline ends. CDR1 is MNHNS and CDR2 is SASEGT in the germline V gene. Written as DNA, the CDR3 is TGTGCCAGCAGTGACCCTAGAGGGAGATATAGCAATCAGCCCCAGCATTTT. Protein sequence: CASSDPRGRYSNQPQHF.

The chain links TRBV4-3 to TRBJ2-7; D unclear. The CDR3 extends over 14 amino acids. Germline loops: CDR1 LGHNA, CDR2 YSLEER. V dropped 0 bases and J dropped 3 bases, with 9 bases sitting between them. This CDR3 reads CASSQDAANYEQYF. The DNA of the CDR3 is TGCGCCAGCAGCCAAGACGCTGCTAACTACGAGCAGTACTTC.

This chain links TRBV19 with TRBJ2-3, with 10 bases aligning to TRBD2. The CDR3 is 17 residues long. Germline CDR1 and CDR2: LNHDA and SQIVND (reference sequence). Losses at the gene ends were 1 base for V and 4 bases for J; bases not matched to a gene: 8. The CDR3 protein is CASSIALAGGPADTQYF. The CDR3 region has the DNA TGTGCCAGTAGTATAGCGTTAGCGGGGGGCCCCGCAGATACGCAGTATTTT.

The chain combines TRBV18 with TRBJ2-7; 9 bases are shared with TRBD2. After removal of 0 bases from V and 6 bases from J, the junction contained 9 bases not matched to a gene. Germline CDR1 KGHSH, CDR2 LQKENI. The length of the CDR3 is 16 residues. This CDR3 reads CASSPPSGGGGSEQYF. CDR3 in DNA: TGTGCCAGCTCACCACCGTCTGGCGGGGGGGGCTCCGAGCAGTACTTC.

This clone was counted between two and nine times. The chain uses TRBV19 and TRBJ2-1; the match to TRBD2 covers 8 bases. The CDR3 has 15 amino acids. The J segment lost 9 bases and the V segment lost 3 bases, leaving 10 bases of the junction unmatched. Per the germline V gene, CDR1 is LNHDA and CDR2 is SQIVND (reference sequence). The CDR3 loop is CASSIGAGEESEQFF. As DNA, the CDR3 is TGTGCCAGTAGTATTGGAGCGGGGGAGGAGAGTGAGCAGTTCTTC.

The chain uses TRBV5-1 and TRBJ1-1, with D possibly TRBD1 on 6 matching bases. Trimming removed 0 bases at V and 4 bases at J, with 16 bases between. Germline V gene data show CDR1 as SGHRS and CDR2 as YFSETQ. The CDR3 sequence is 16 residues long. CDR3: CASSLELGARFTEAFF. The CDR3 bases are TGCGCCAGCAGCTTGGAGCTGGGGGCGCGGTTCACTGAAGCTTTCTTT.

The J gene is TRBJ2-5, the V gene TRBV6-6; 13 bases align to TRBD2. Germline lookup yields CDR1 MNHNY and CDR2 SVGAGI (reference sequence). J gave up 5 bases and V 6 bases, and 6 bases lay outside the gene matches. The CDR3 is 15 residues long. The CDR3 DNA reads TGTGCCAGCAGACAACTAGCGGGGGGGCTTGAGACCCAGTACTTC. Translated: CASRQLAGGLETQYF.

The table lists this clone with a few counts. The same CDR3 arises from other DNA sequences in this sample as well. V usage is TRBV27 and J usage is TRBJ1-2; 7 nucleotides agree with TRBD1. Trimming at V came to 5 bases and at J to 1 base, leaving 4 bases not matched to a gene. The CDR3 has 14 amino acids. Germline CDR1 and CDR2: MNHEY and SMNVEV (reference sequence). The DNA for the CDR3 is TGTGCCAGCAGTCCTAGACAGGGTAACTATGGCTACACCTTC. Its protein is CASSPRQGNYGYTF.

In regard to this clone: An end of the junction differs from the germline gene, which may be a read error. The chain combines TRBV20-1 with TRBJ2-7; D is ambiguous. CDR3 length equals 11 residues. Germline V gene data show CDR1 as DFQATT and CDR2 as SNEGSKA (reference sequence). This CDR3 is CLVRSPYEQYF. DNA for the CDR3: TGTCTAGTTCGAAGCCCCTACGAGCAGTACTTC.

The J gene is TRBJ2-2, the V gene TRBV4-1, with 7 nucleotides matching TRBD1. Unmatched junction bases numbered 6, after V lost 6 bases and J lost 2 bases. Germline loops: CDR1 MGHRA, CDR2 YSYEKL. The CDR3 sequence is 15 residues long. The CDR3 DNA reads as TGCGCCAGCAGTCGAGGGGACAGAAACACCGGGGAGCTGTTTTTT. The encoded protein is CASSRGDRNTGELFF.

The table lists this clone with a count of one. This sequence joins TRBV7-9 and TRBJ2-2; D is uncertain. The length of the CDR3 is 14 residues. V gave up 5 bases and J gave up 3 bases, with 10 bases separating them. Germline CDR1 and CDR2: SEHNR and FQNEAQ (reference sequence). CDR3 protein: CASSRDKYTGELFF. The CDR3 region has the DNA TGTGCCAGCAGCAGAGACAAGTACACCGGGGAGCTGTTTTTT.

The J gene is TRBJ1-5, the V gene TRBV4-3; no definite D call. The germline V gene has CDR1 LGHNA and CDR2 YSLEER. The CDR3 consists of 15 residues. V lost 0 bases and J 5 bases, leaving 11 bases between the germline ends. The CDR3 DNA is TGCGCCAGCAGCCAAGATCTAAGGGAGGATCAGCCCCAGCATTTT. The encoded protein is CASSQDLREDQPQHF.

This clone was observed a handful of times. The V and J genes are TRBV6-6 and TRBJ1-5, with D perhaps matching TRBD1 (6 bases). V gave up 7 bases and J gave up 1 base, with 14 bases separating them. This CDR3 has 15 residues. CDR1 and CDR2 from the germline V gene are MNHNY and SVGAGI (reference sequence). The CDR3, as DNA: TGTGCCAGCATTCAGGATCAGGGGAGCAATCAGCCCCAGCATTTT. Its protein product is CASIQDQGSNQPQHF.

The chain is built from TRBV7-3 and TRBJ2-1; TRBD2 matches 10 bases. Unmatched junction bases numbered 9, after V lost 4 bases and J lost 3 bases. The germline CDR1 and CDR2 sequences are SGHTA and FQGTGA. There are 17 residues in the CDR3. CDR3 sequence reads: CASSSGPGLANYNEQFF. CDR3 nucleotides: TGTGCCAGCAGCTCGGGGCCGGGACTAGCGAACTACAATGAGCAGTTCTTC. The full variable domain, rest sourced from reference TRBV7-3 and TRBJ2-1, is GAGVSQTPSNKVTEKGKYVELRCDPISGHTALYWYRQSLGQGPEFLIYFQGTGAADDSGLPNDRFFAVRPEGSVSTLKIQRTERGDSAVYLCASSSGPGLANYNEQFFGPGTRLTVL.

The chain is built from TRBV5-1 and TRBJ1-6; 8 positions agree with TRBD1. The length of the CDR3 is 14 residues. Germline CDR1 SGHRS, CDR2 YFSETQ. The V segment lost 5 bases and the J segment 9 bases; nucleotides outside the gene matches: 7. In DNA, the CDR3 is TGCGCCAGCAGTAGGACAGGGTTTTTTTCACCCCTCCACTTT. Translating it yields CASSRTGFFSPLHF.

This clone was seen a few times. The rearrangement joins TRBV7-2 to TRBJ2-3; TRBD1 is a possible D gene (5 bases). There are 19 residues in the CDR3. Germline V CDR1 and CDR2: SGHTA, FQGNSA. The V end lost 5 bases, the J end lost 4 bases, and 28 bases lay between the germline ends. As DNA, the CDR3 is TGTGCCAGCAGCCGGGTTGGACCTGCCGGCAGAACCAGGGCAGATACGCAGTATTTT. Its protein product is CASSRVGPAGRTRADTQYF.

This clone appeared a few times. At one end the junction does not follow the germline gene, possibly because of a read error. The chain is built from TRBV6-6 and TRBJ1-1; D possibly corresponds to TRBD1 (6 bases). The CDR3 is 12 amino acids. Germline V gene data show CDR1 as MNHNY and CDR2 as SVGAGI (reference sequence). The CDR3 DNA reads as TGTGCCAGCAGTTTAGGTCGGGACATCACGGTCTTT. Translating gives CASSLGRDITVF.

This clone occurred a few times. J is TRBJ1-5 and V is TRBV7-2, with 7 bases aligning to TRBD1. Germline assignment: CDR1 SGHTA and CDR2 FQGNSA. Trimming cost V 5 bases and J 3 bases; bases outside gene matches: 10. The CDR3 is made up of 16 amino acids. DNA of the CDR3: TGTGCCAGCAGCCACAAGATGGGGACAGTCAATCAGCCCCAGCATTTT. Translated: CASSHKMGTVNQPQHF.

The table lists this clone with a few counts. This rearrangement joins TRBV4-3 to TRBJ1-2; tentative D call: TRBD1 (5 bases). The CDR3 length is 16 residues. The V gene lost 0 bases and the J gene lost 5 bases, with 16 bases spanning the gap. Germline values: CDR1 LGHNA, CDR2 YSLEER. This CDR3 is CASSQDIRQIHYGYTF. CDR3 in DNA: TGCGCCAGCAGCCAAGATATACGACAGATCCATTATGGCTACACCTTC.

This clone was recorded only once. Here the CDR3 reads CASSRTGEEKLFF. CDR3 nucleotides: TGTGCCAGCAGCAGGACAGGGGAGGAAAAACTGTTTTTT. The rearrangement uses TRBV28 and TRBJ1-4; 9 positions agree with TRBD1. Trimming cost V 6 bases and J 8 bases; bases outside gene matches: 4. The germline V gene encodes CDR1 MDHEN and CDR2 SYDVKM. The CDR3 runs 13 residues.

Turning to this clone: Other DNA sequences from this sample encode an identical CDR3 as well. The chain recombines TRBV27 with TRBJ1-1; D might be TRBD1 (6 bases). This CDR3 comprises 14 residues. The germline gives CDR1 MNHEY, CDR2 SMNVEV (reference sequence). V was shortened by 3 bases and J by 3 bases, with 11 bases between the two germline ends. The CDR3 loop is CASSFRGGDTEAFF. In DNA form, the CDR3 reads TGTGCCAGCAGTTTTCGGGGGGGCGACACTGAAGCTTTCTTT.

This clone has a handful of counts. This CDR3 is CAISDAGTDYEQYF. The DNA for the CDR3 is TGTGCCATCAGTGATGCCGGGACAGACTACGAGCAGTACTTC. The chain has TRBV10-3 and TRBJ2-7; 7 nucleotides match TRBD1. The CDR3 loop spans 14 amino acids. Germline V gene sequence: CDR1 ENHRY, CDR2 SYGVKD. With 3 bases clipped from V and 3 bases from J, the junction kept 5 bases outside the gene matches.

This clone occurred once. This rearrangement joins TRBV27 to TRBJ1-3; possible D gene TRBD1, 5 bases. CDR3 length: 14 residues. CDR1 is MNHEY and CDR2 is SMNVEV in the germline V gene (reference sequence). V was clipped by 3 bases and J by 4 bases, with 10 bases between them. CDR3 nucleotides: TGTGCCAGCAGTTTCTCAGGGCTAGGAAACACCATATATTTT. Amino acids: CASSFSGLGNTIYF.

The genes are TRBV28 and TRBJ2-7; D is ambiguous. Trimming took off 2 bases at V and 2 bases at J, with 10 bases between the two ends. The CDR3 has 14 residues. CDR1 and CDR2 (germline): MDHEN, SYDVKM. The DNA for the CDR3 is TGTGCCAGCAGTTTAGTCGCTATCACCTACGAGCAGTACTTC. Translated: CASSLVAITYEQYF.

This clone was picked up a small number of times. The chain links TRBV7-3 to TRBJ2-1; TRBD1 is a possible D gene (6 bases). The CDR3 spans 13 residues. The V and J ends lost 5 bases and 5 bases respectively, with 10 bases between them. Germline CDR1 SGHTA, CDR2 FQGTGA. The CDR3 DNA reads TGTGCCAGCAGCGTTACAGGGAACAATGAGCAGTTCTTC. It is translated as CASSVTGNNEQFF.

This clone occurred once. The CDR3 nucleotides read TGTGCCAGCAGCTTGAGGACAGGTCGTCAGCCCCAGCATTTT. The encoded protein is CASSLRTGRQPQHF. The chain employs TRBV5-5 and TRBJ1-5, with TRBD1 matching over 7 bases. Unmatched junction bases numbered 4, after V lost 1 base and J lost 6 bases. The CDR3 totals 14 residues. The germline V gene has CDR1 SGHKS and CDR2 YYEKEE (reference sequence).

By share, this clone counts as medium-sized. The genes are TRBV6-1 and TRBJ2-7; tentative D call: TRBD2 (5 bases). Trimming took off 6 bases at V and 2 bases at J, with 17 bases between the two ends. The germline V gene encodes CDR1 MNHNS and CDR2 SASEGT. The CDR3 runs to 15 residues. The CDR3 region has the DNA TGTGCCAGCAGCCCCTGGTCCGGGATCCCCTACGAGCAGTACTTC. Translated: CASSPWSGIPYEQYF.

This clone was observed many times. The chain couples TRBV10-3 to TRBJ1-3; D unclear. The germline V and J ends were trimmed by 9 bases and 0 bases, with 12 bases remaining between them. Germline CDR1 reads ENHRY; CDR2 reads SYGVKD. The CDR3 extends over 14 amino acids. CDR3 sequence: CAIGTQVSGNTIYF. The CDR3 DNA follows: TGTGCCATTGGCACTCAGGTCTCTGGAAACACCATATATTTT.

This clone occurred a few times. The rearrangement joins TRBV5-4 to TRBJ2-3; 10 bases match TRBD2. The junction had 5 bases not matched to a gene; V was cut back by 2 bases and J by 5 bases. The CDR3 has 15 residues. CDR1 and CDR2 from the germline V gene are SGHNT and YYREEE (reference sequence). The CDR3 DNA sequence: TGTGCCAGCAGCTTTCTAGCGGGGGTGGGAGATACGCAGTATTTT. Translating it yields CASSFLAGVGDTQYF.

This rearrangement joins TRBV7-2 to TRBJ2-2; 9 nucleotides agree with TRBD1. Germline V gives CDR1 SGHTA, CDR2 FQGNSA. Trimming cost V 6 bases and J 5 bases; bases outside gene matches: 4. This CDR3 spans 14 amino acids. The chain's CDR3 is CASSGQGSTGELFF. DNA for the CDR3: TGTGCCAGCAGTGGACAGGGGAGTACCGGGGAGCTGTTTTTT.